The clone carrying this TCR beta chain has ten or more counts. What it binds is unknown. The CDR3 covers 15 residues. Germline CDR1 and CDR2: SGHTA and FQGNSA. The V and J ends lost 5 bases and 6 bases respectively, with 16 bases between them. This record belongs to a study of T cells in Graves' hyperthyroidism and ophthalmopathy. Study-level background: Pretreatment peripheral blood was obtained at initial diagnosis. Notes on the study in general: Onset of ophthalmopathy came a median 6.5 months after the model predicted it.

Using RNA transcripts as the source, TCR beta CDR3 regions were amplified. When the TCR CDR3 underwent first-round RT-PCR, the HTBI primer set was used. One entry per CDR3 protein, called by TCRdb with MiXCR from the multiplex PCR reads. This table holds around 450,000 distinct CDR3 sequences, around 13% found once. Patients counted as stable if ophthalmopathy did not develop within 18 months. This TCR was recovered from a woman aged 18-30 years with Graves' hyperthyroidism. This chain links TRBV7-2 with TRBJ2-2; possibly TRBD1 for D (6 bases). The sample consisted of blood. The CDR3 protein is CASSPDSYVPGELFF. In DNA form, the CDR3 reads TGTGCCAGCAGCCCGGACAGTTACGTCCCCGGGGAGCTGTTTTTT.